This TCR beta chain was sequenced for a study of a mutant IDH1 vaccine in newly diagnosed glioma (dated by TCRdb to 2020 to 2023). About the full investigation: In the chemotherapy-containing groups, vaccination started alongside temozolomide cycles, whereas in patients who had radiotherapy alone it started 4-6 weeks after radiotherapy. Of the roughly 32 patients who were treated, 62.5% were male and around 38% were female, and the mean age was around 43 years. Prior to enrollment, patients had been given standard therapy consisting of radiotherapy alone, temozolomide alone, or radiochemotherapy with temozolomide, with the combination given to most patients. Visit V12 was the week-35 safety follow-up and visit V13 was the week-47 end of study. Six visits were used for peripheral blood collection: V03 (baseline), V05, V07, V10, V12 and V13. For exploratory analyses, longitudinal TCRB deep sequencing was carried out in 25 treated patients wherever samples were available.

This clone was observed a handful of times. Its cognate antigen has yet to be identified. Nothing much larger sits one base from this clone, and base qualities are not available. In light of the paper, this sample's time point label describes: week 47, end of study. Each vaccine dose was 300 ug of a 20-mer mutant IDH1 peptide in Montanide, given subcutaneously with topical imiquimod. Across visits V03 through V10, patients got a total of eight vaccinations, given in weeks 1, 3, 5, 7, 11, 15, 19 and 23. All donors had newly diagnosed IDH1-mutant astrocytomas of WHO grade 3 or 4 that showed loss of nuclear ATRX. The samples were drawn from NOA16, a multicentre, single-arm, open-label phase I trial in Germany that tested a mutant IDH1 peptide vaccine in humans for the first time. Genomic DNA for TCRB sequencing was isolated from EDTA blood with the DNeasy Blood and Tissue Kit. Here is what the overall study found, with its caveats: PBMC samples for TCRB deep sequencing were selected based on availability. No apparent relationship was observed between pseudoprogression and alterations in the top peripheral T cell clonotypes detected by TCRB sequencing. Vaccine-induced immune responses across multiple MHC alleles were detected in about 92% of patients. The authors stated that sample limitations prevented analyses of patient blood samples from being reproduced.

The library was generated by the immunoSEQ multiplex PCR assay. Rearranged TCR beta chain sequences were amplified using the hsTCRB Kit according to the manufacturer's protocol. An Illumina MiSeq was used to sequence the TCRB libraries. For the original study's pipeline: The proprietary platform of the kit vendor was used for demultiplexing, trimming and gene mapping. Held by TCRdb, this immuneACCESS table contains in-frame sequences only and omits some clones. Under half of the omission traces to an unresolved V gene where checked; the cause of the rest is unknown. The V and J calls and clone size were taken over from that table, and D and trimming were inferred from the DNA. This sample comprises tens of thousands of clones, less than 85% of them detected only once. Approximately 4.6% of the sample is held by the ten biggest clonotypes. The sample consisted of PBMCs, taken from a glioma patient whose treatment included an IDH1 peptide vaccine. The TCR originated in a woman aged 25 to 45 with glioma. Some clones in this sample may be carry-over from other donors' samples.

The bases are TGCAGCTACCGGAGGGGGGATGGGCAGCCCCAGCATTTT. This gives the protein CSYRRGDGQPQHF. In this chain, TRBV29-1 is recombined with TRBJ1-5; a tentative D call is TRBD1 (6 bases match). Reading from cysteine to phenylalanine, the CDR3 counts 13 amino acids. Here the CDR3 DNA is all that survives: 39 bases in frame from base 1. The junction shows trimming of 8 bases on V and 7 bases on J, plus 18 bases between the germline ends. Reading the germline V gene gives CDR1 SQVTM and CDR2 ANQGSEA.